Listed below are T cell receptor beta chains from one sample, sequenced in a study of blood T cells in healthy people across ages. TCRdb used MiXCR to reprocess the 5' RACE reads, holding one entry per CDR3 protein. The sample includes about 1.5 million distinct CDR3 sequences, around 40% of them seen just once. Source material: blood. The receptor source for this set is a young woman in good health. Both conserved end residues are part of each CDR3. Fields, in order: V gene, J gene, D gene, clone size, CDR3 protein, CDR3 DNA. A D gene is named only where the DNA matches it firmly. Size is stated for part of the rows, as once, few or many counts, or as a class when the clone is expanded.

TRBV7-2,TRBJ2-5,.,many,CASSLVGGVGETQYF,TGTGCCAGCAGCTTAGTAGGGGGTGTTGGGGAGACCCAGTACTTC
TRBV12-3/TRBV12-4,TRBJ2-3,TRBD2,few,CASSLRLADTDTQYF,TGTGCCAGCAGTTTAAGACTAGCGGACACAGATACGCAGTATTTT
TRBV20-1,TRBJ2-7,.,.,CSARANSDNEQYF,TGCAGTGCTAGGGCCAATTCAGACAATGAGCAGTACTTC
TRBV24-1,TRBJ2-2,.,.,CATSDMRGTPRTGELFF,TGTGCCACCAGTGATATGCGAGGGACCCCGAGGACCGGGGAGCTGTTTTTT
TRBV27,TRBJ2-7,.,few,CASSWTSSAYYEQYF,TGTGCCAGCAGTTGGACATCCTCGGCTTACTACGAGCAGTACTTC
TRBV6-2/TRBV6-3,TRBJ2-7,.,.,CASKFRTLSSYEQYF,TGTGCCAGCAAATTCCGGACCCTGAGCTCCTACGAGCAGTACTTC
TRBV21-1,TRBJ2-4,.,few,CASSSESDIQYF,TGTGCCAGCAGCTCCGAATCGGACATTCAGTACTTC
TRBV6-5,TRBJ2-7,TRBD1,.,CASRPGQGIDEQYF,TGTGCCAGCAGGCCGGGACAGGGAATAGATGAGCAGTACTTC
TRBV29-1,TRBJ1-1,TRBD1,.,CSVPGQGLNTEAFF,TGCAGCGTTCCGGGACAGGGGCTGAACACTGAAGCTTTCTTT
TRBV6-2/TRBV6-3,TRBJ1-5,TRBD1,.,CASSDPGQGRNQPQHF,TGTGCCAGCAGTGATCCGGGACAGGGACGCAATCAGCCCCAGCATTTT
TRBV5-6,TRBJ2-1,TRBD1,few,CASSFARTGKDNEQFF,TGTGCCAGCAGCTTCGCCCGGACAGGGAAGGACAATGAGCAGTTCTTC
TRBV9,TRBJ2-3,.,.,CASSVGVQGQDTQYF,TGTGCCAGCAGCGTAGGGGTACAGGGTCAAGATACGCAGTATTTT
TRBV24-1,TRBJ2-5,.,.,CATSDPTWYQETQYF,TGTGCCACCAGTGATCCAACATGGTACCAAGAGACCCAGTACTTC
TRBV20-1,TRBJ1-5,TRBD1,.,CSARQDRPNQPQHF,TGCAGTGCTAGACAGGACAGGCCCAATCAGCCCCAGCATTTT
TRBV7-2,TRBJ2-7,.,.,CASSVMAMGEQYF,TGTGCCAGCAGCGTCATGGCCATGGGCGAGCAGTACTTC
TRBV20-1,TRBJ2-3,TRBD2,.,CSARFPSGRDTQYF,TGCAGTGCTAGATTTCCTAGCGGGAGAGATACGCAGTATTTT
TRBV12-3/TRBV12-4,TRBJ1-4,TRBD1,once,CASSSAAGGAYEKLFF,TGTGCCAGCAGCTCCGCGGCAGGGGGCGCATACGAAAAACTGTTTTTT
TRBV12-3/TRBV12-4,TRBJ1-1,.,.,CASISLAWEAFF,TGTGCCAGCATTTCCCTTGCCTGGGAAGCTTTCTTT
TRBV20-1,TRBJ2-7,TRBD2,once,CSARDLAGAYNEQYF,TGCAGTGCTAGAGACCTAGCGGGAGCCTACAATGAGCAGTACTTC
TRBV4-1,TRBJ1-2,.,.,CASSQDDGNWYGYTF,TGCGCCAGCAGCCAAGACGACGGTAATTGGTATGGCTACACCTTC
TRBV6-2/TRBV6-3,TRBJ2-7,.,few,CASKSRLYEQYF,TGTGCCAGCAAGTCTAGGCTCTACGAGCAGTACTTC
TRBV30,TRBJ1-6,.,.,CAYRGTEEYNSPLHF,TGTGCCTATCGAGGGACGGAGGAATATAATTCACCCCTCCACTTT
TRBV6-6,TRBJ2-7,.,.,CASSYSEPSFYEQYF,TGCGCCAGCAGTTACTCGGAGCCTAGTTTCTACGAGCAGTACTTC
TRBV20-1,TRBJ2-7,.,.,CSATLFNEQYF,TGCAGTGCTACGCTCTTCAACGAGCAGTACTTC
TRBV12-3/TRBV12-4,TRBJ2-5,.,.,CASSFRQSRNEQYF,TGTGCCAGCAGTTTCCGGCAGTCGAGGAATGAGCAGTACTTC
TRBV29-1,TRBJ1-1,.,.,CSVPGNEAFF,TGCAGCGTCCCGGGCAATGAAGCTTTCTTT
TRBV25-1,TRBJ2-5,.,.,CASTKVSGIQETQYF,TGTGCCAGCACTAAGGTGTCGGGCATACAAGAGACCCAGTACTTC
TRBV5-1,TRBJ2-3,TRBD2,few,CASSLEASGRLPDTQYF,TGCGCCAGCAGCTTGGAGGCTAGCGGGAGGTTGCCAGATACGCAGTATTTT
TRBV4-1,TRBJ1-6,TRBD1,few,CASSDRVDSPLHF,TGCGCCAGCAGCGACAGGGTCGATTCACCCCTCCACTTT
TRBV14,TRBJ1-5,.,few,CASSQENQPQHF,TGTGCCAGCAGCCAAGAAAATCAGCCCCAGCATTTT
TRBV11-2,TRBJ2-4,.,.,CASSPGSPAKNIQYF,TGTGCCAGCAGTCCAGGGAGCCCAGCCAAAAACATTCAGTACTTC
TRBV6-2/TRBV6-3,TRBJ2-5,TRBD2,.,CASSSPRTSGKETQYF,TGTGCCAGCAGTTCTCCTCGGACTAGCGGGAAAGAGACCCAGTACTTC
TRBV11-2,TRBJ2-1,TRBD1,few,CASSPGQVNEQFF,TGTGCCAGCAGCCCAGGACAGGTCAATGAGCAGTTCTTC
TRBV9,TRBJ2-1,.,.,CASSTIDRFVYNEQFF,TGTGCCAGCAGCACCATAGACAGATTTGTTTACAATGAGCAGTTCTTC
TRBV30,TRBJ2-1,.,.,CAWTVGPWNEQFF,TGTGCCTGGACTGTGGGGCCTTGGAATGAGCAGTTCTTC
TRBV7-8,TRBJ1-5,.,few,CASSLSGTHRFSNQPQHF,TGTGCCAGCAGCTTATCCGGGACTCACCGATTTAGCAATCAGCCCCAGCATTTT
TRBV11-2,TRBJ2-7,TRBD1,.,CASSPNRGENEQYF,TGTGCCAGCAGCCCTAACAGGGGGGAGAATGAGCAGTACTTC
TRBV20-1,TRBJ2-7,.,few,CSARAGLPNSGYEQYF,TGCAGTGCTAGAGCGGGCCTCCCCAATAGCGGCTACGAGCAGTACTTC
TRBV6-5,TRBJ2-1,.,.,CATERGSDNEQFF,TGTGCCACCGAACGGGGCTCTGACAATGAGCAGTTCTTC
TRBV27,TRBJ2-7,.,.,CASSLFKYGYEQYF,TGTGCCAGCAGTTTATTCAAATATGGCTACGAGCAGTACTTC
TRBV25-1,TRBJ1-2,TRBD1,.,CASSELGDRTNYGYTF,TGTGCCAGCAGTGAATTAGGGGACAGGACTAACTATGGCTACACCTTC
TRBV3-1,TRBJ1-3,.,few,CASSRTGHSGNTIYF,TGTGCCAGCAGCCGTACAGGACACTCTGGAAACACCATATATTTT
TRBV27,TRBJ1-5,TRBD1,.,CASSTGDNQPQHF,TGTGCCAGCTCGACAGGGGACAATCAGCCCCAGCATTTT
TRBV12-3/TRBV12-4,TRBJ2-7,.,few,CASSKNGFEQYF,TGTGCCAGCAGTAAGAATGGTTTCGAGCAGTACTTC
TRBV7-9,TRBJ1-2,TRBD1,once,CASSAHGQGRYGYTF,TGTGCCAGCAGCGCTCACGGACAGGGGAGATATGGCTACACCTTC
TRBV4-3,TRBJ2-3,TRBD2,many,CASSQEGLAGGDTQYF,TGCGCCAGCAGCCAAGAGGGACTAGCGGGAGGAGATACGCAGTATTTT
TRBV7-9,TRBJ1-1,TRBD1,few,CASSSRTGRGQYVKDTEAFF,TGTGCCAGCAGCTCGAGGACAGGGAGGGGTCAATACGTTAAGGACACTGAAGCTTTCTTT
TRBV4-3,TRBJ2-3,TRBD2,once,CTSSQERGVQDTQYF,TGCACCAGCAGCCAAGAGCGGGGAGTTCAGGATACGCAGTATTTT
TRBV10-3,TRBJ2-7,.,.,CAISLGPGYEQYF,TGTGCCATCTCCCTAGGACCGGGGTACGAGCAGTACTTC
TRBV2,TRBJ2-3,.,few,CASSDLAGTQYF,TGTGCCAGCAGTGACCTGGCGGGTACGCAGTATTTT
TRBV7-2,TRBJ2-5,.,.,CASSREGVGETQYF,TGTGCCAGCAGCCGTGAGGGGGTGGGTGAGACCCAGTACTTC
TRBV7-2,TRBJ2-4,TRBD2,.,CASSTSGGDNIQYF,TGTGCCAGCAGCACTAGCGGAGGCGATAACATTCAGTACTTC
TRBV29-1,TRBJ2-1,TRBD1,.,CSVVRDRGRDEQFF,TGCAGCGTTGTTAGGGACAGGGGGAGGGATGAGCAGTTCTTC
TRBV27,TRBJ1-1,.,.,CASSFLQNTEAFF,TGTGCCAGCAGCTTCCTCCAGAACACTGAAGCTTTCTTT
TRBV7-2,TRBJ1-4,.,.,CASSTSTVEKLFF,TGTGCCAGCAGCACCTCTACGGTCGAAAAACTGTTTTTT
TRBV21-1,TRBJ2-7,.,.,CASSNILGTSYEQYF,TGTGCCAGCAGCAATATTTTGGGGACCTCCTACGAGCAGTACTTC
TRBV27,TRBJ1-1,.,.,CASSTTANTEAFF,TGTGCCAGCAGTACGACAGCGAACACTGAAGCTTTCTTT
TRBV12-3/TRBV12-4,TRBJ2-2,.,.,CASSCRRGNTGELFF,TGTGCCAGCAGTTGTAGGCGGGGGAACACCGGGGAGCTGTTTTTT
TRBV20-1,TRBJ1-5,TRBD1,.,CSAIHRQGKQPQHF,TGCAGTGCTATCCACCGACAGGGAAAACAGCCCCAGCATTTT